Presented here are 21 T cell receptor beta chains from one specimen sequenced in a study of esophageal squamous cell carcinoma under preoperative chemotherapy (dated by TCRdb to 2016 to 2019). The library was obtained by PCR. Instrument used: HiSeq X Ten. TCRdb reprocessed the public reads (quality trimming at Q25 with fastp, clone calling with MiXCR) and kept in-frame beta chains. Each CDR3 protein appears once, grouped with its most common genes and DNA. The sample has fewer than 20,000 distinct CDR3 sequences on record, about half of them singletons. About 31% of the sample belongs to the ten largest clones. What this sample's time point label stands for: after preoperative PTX-NDP chemotherapy. This material was acquired from a patient given preoperative chemotherapy. Receptor source: a human donor with esophageal squamous cell carcinoma. The donor label of this sample is uncertain.

This clonotype turned up a few times. The V and J genes are TRBV6-1 and TRBJ2-1; 10 nucleotides line up with TRBD2. This CDR3 comprises 15 residues. The J segment lost 13 bases and the V segment lost 3 bases, leaving 12 bases of the junction unmatched. Germline V lookup: CDR1 MNHNS, CDR2 SASEGT. The CDR3 reads CASSEDSGRGLAQFF. The CDR3 coding sequence is TGTGCCAGCAGTGAGGACAGCGGGAGGGGACTGGCCCAGTTCTTC.

This clonotype was seen more than once but under ten times. The V gene is TRBV5-1, the J gene TRBJ1-5; maybe TRBD1 (6 bases). Germline lookup yields CDR1 SGHRS and CDR2 YFSETQ. CDR3 length: 15 amino acids. V was trimmed by 2 bases and J by 7 bases, leaving 16 bases between them. The CDR3 here is CASSFSPDSHQPQHF. For the CDR3, the DNA is TGCGCCAGCAGCTTTTCCCCGGACAGTCACCAGCCCCAGCATTTT. Complete variable domain (other parts from reference TRBV5-1 and TRBJ1-5): KAGVTQTPRYLIKTRGQQVTLSCSPISGHRSVSWYQQTPGQGLQFLFEYFSETQRNKGNFPGRFSGRQFSNSRSEMNVSTLELGDSALYLCASSFSPDSHQPQHFGDGTRLSIL.

Sample share makes this clonotype large (0.1 to 1%). The chain uses TRBV7-2 and TRBJ2-7; maybe TRBD2 (5 bases). The CDR3 covers 17 residues. Germline V gene lookup returns CDR1 SGHTA and CDR2 FQGNSA. The V gene lost 1 base and the J gene lost 3 bases, with 19 bases spanning the gap. The CDR3 DNA follows: TGTGCCAGCAGCTTAGTCGCGGGCACACCCGATTTCTACGAGCAGTACTTC. It translates to CASSLVAGTPDFYEQYF.

A few counts support this clonotype. The chain employs TRBV12-5 and TRBJ1-3, with D possibly being TRBD1 (6 bases). The germline V gene encodes CDR1 LGHNT and CDR2 FRNRAP. The CDR3 is made up of 19 amino acids. V lost 0 bases and J 2 bases, leaving 20 bases between the germline ends. CDR3 amino acids: CASGLVSYLDYRAGNTIYF. In nucleotides, the CDR3 is TGTGCTAGTGGTTTGGTATCTTACCTTGATTACAGGGCTGGAAACACCATATATTTT.

V and J are TRBV7-9 and TRBJ2-7; D remains ambiguous. With the DNA end fitting TRBJ2-1 better, the J assignment may be wrong. The CDR3 totals 13 residues. Germline-derived CDR1 and CDR2 are SEHNR and FQNEAQ (reference sequence). Here the CDR3 DNA reads TGTGCCAGCAGCCCGGAAAACAGCTACGAGCAGTTCTTC. It yields the protein CASSPENSYEQFF.

The chain employs TRBV7-8 and TRBJ2-5; D gene uncertain. Germline lookup yields CDR1 SGHVS and CDR2 FQNEAQ. The CDR3 has 11 residues. V was trimmed by 6 bases and J by 11 bases, leaving 13 bases between them. The CDR3 here is CASSGFGEQYF. The CDR3 bases are TGTGCCAGCAGTGGGTTCGGAGAGCAGTACTTC.

This clonotype was counted many times. The V and J genes are TRBV7-9 and TRBJ2-1, with TRBD2 identical over 7 bases. Germline CDR1 is SEHNR and CDR2 is FQNEAQ (reference sequence). J was trimmed by 8 bases and V by 0 bases; bases with no gene match: 4. The CDR3 loop spans 14 amino acids. The CDR3, as DNA: TGTGCCAGCAGCTTAGCCGGACTAGGCGATGAGCAGTTCTTC. It is translated as CASSLAGLGDEQFF.

This clonotype was detected ten times or more. This rearrangement joins TRBV7-2 to TRBJ2-3; the match to TRBD1 covers 7 bases. Germline V CDR1 and CDR2: SGHTA, FQGNSA. The J segment lost 9 bases and the V segment lost 3 bases, leaving 6 bases of the junction unmatched. The CDR3 has 13 amino acids. The CDR3 sequence is CASSFRQGATQYF. CDR3 nucleotide sequence: TGTGCCAGCAGCTTTCGACAGGGTGCAACGCAGTATTTT. The complete variable domain, with remaining parts taken from reference TRBV7-2 and TRBJ2-3, reads GAGVSQSPSNKVTEKGKDVELRCDPISGHTALYWYRQSLGQGLEFLIYFQGNSAPDKSGLPSDRFSAERTGGSVSTLTIQRTQQEDSAVYLCASSFRQGATQYFGPGTRLTVL.

V is TRBV7-6 and J is TRBJ2-1; the D is unclear. The germline V and J ends were trimmed by 3 bases and 2 bases, with 8 bases remaining between them. Germline CDR1 reads SGHVS; CDR2 reads FNYEAQ. CDR3 size: 14 residues. This CDR3 is CASSFYPAYNEQFF. CDR3 nucleotide sequence: TGTGCCAGCAGCTTTTACCCAGCCTACAATGAGCAGTTCTTC.

This clonotype was recorded only once. V usage is TRBV6-5 and J usage is TRBJ2-1; 9 positions match TRBD1. The V and J ends lost 2 bases and 7 bases, in that order; junction bases with no gene match: 12. The length of the CDR3 is 17 residues. Germline values: CDR1 MNHEY, CDR2 SVGAGI. The CDR3 here is CASSYEGPGQGRNEQFF. For the CDR3, the DNA is TGTGCCAGCAGTTACGAGGGACCGGGACAGGGTAGAAATGAGCAGTTCTTC.

A few counts support this clonotype. The V call is TRBV7-8, the J call TRBJ2-7; weak D call: TRBD1 (6 bases). Germline-derived CDR1 and CDR2 are SGHVS and FQNEAQ. CDR3 length equals 14 residues. V was clipped by 5 bases and J by 4 bases, with 15 bases between them. CDR3 region: CASSGNRVSYEQYF. In DNA form, the CDR3 reads TGTGCCAGCAGCGGCAACAGGGTTAGTTACGAGCAGTACTTC.

Note on this clonotype: The conserved final phenylalanine or tryptophan is absent from the CDR3, which likely points to a read error. The limits of the CDR3 on the DNA are not certain, so only TCRdb's listed CDR3 is given. J is TRBJ2-1 and V is TRBV7-3; TRBD2 is taken as the D call from the table, unchecked against the DNA. Termini included, the CDR3 measures 15 amino acids. Germline V gene lookup returns CDR1 SGHTA and CDR2 FQGTGA. The CDR3 reads CASSPPPGSPTSSTS.

The table lists this clonotype with a few counts. The V call is TRBV11-2, the J call TRBJ2-1; 7 nucleotides line up with TRBD1. Germline trimming cut 6 bases from V and 8 bases from J; bases unmatched to any gene: 4. Germline CDR1 and CDR2: SGHAT and FQNNGV. The CDR3 runs 12 residues. In DNA, the CDR3 is TGTGCCAGCAGTCGACAGGGACATGAGCAGTTCTTC. This gives the protein CASSRQGHEQFF.

With regard to this clonotype: A junction boundary mismatches the germline segment, possibly from a read error. The chain carries TRBV7-3 and TRBJ2-3, with D uncertain. Germline CDR1 reads SGHTA; CDR2 reads FQGTGA. The CDR3 covers 13 residues. This chain's CDR3 is CATSLGATNTQYF. Here the CDR3 DNA reads TGTGCCACGAGCCTGGGCGCCACAAACACGCAGTATTTC.

J is TRBJ2-5 and V is TRBV12-3 or TRBV12-4; TRBD1 matches 7 bases. TRBJ2-7 explains the end of the DNA better; the J call may be wrong. The CDR3 runs to 15 residues. The CDR3 sequence is CASSRQRDSVYEQYF. CDR3 bases: TGTGCCAGCAGCCGCCAACGGGACAGCGTATACGAGCAGTACTTC.

On this clonotype: The junction departs from germline at one end; a sequencing error may be responsible. The V and J genes are TRBV7-2 and TRBJ2-2; TRBD2 aligns across 8 bases. The germline CDR1 and CDR2 sequences are SGHTA and FQGNSA. The CDR3 covers 15 residues. DNA of the CDR3: TGTGCCAGCAGCTTAACTAGCGGAACCGCCAGGGAGCTGTTTTTC. Encoded protein: CASSLTSGTARELFF.

This clonotype was seen at least ten times. This rearrangement joins TRBV7-2 to TRBJ2-1; D gene uncertain. The CDR3 consists of 13 residues. Germline V gene lookup returns CDR1 SGHTA and CDR2 FQGNSA. With 3 bases removed from V and 3 bases from J, the gap between germline ends came to 6 bases. CDR3 residues: CASSLGNYNEQFF. The CDR3 nucleotides are TGTGCCAGCAGCTTGGGCAACTACAATGAGCAGTTCTTC.

This clonotype was detected only a few times. The CDR3 ends on some other residue instead of the conserved phenylalanine or tryptophan, so this is likely a read error. The limits of the CDR3 on the DNA are not certain, so only TCRdb's listed CDR3 is given. This chain connects TRBV23-1 to TRBJ2-7; the table's D call, TRBD1, was not checked against the DNA. TRBV23-1 is known as an ORF, though its function is uncertain. The CDR3 sequence runs 19 residues, both termini included. The CDR3 protein is CATGWGAKPLIAGPGAPSA.

V is TRBV27 and J is TRBJ2-3; maybe TRBD2 (7 bases). The tail of the sequence fits TRBJ2-7 better, so the J call may be wrong. Germline lookup yields CDR1 MNHEY and CDR2 SMNVEV (reference sequence). The CDR3 is 16 amino acids. CDR3 loop: CASRFSLGGDQETQYF. The CDR3 DNA reads TGTGCCAGCAGGTTCAGCTTAGGGGGGGACCAAGAGACGCAGTACTTC.

V gene TRBV11-3 combines with J gene TRBJ2-1, with D perhaps assigned TRBD1 or TRBD2 (6 bases each). This CDR3 region has 13 residues. The germline gives CDR1 SGHNT, CDR2 YENEEA. V was shortened by 1 base and J by 6 bases, with 7 bases between the two germline ends. CDR3 sequence (DNA): TGTGCCAGCAGCTTAGGGGGGGCCAATGAGCAGTTCTTC. This gives the protein CASSLGGANEQFF.

The chain has TRBV12-5 and TRBJ2-7; D remains ambiguous. CDR3 length equals 15 residues. Per the germline V gene, CDR1 is LGHNT and CDR2 is FRNRAP. V lost 6 bases to trimming and J lost 3 bases, with 18 bases between them. CDR3 sequence reads: CASGPPSSGYYEQYF. For the CDR3, the DNA is TGTGCTAGTGGCCCTCCTTCGTCGGGTTACTACGAGCAGTACTTC.